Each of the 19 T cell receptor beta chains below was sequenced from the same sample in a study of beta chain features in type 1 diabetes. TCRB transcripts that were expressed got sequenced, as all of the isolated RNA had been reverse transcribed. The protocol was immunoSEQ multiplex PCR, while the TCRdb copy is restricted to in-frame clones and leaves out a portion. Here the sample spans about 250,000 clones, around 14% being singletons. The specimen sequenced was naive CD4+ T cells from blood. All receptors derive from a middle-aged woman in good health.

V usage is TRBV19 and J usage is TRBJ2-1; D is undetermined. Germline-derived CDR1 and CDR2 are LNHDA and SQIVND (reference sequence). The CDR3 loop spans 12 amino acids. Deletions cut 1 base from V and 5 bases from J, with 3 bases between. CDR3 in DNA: TGTGCCAGTAGTATAGTAAACAATGAGCAGTTCTTC. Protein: CASSIVNNEQFF. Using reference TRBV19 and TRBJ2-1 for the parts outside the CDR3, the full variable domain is DGGITQSPKYLFRKEGQNVTLSCEQNLNHDAMYWYRQDPGQGLRLIYYSQIVNDFQKGDIAEGYSVSREKKESFPLTVTSAQKNPTAFYLCASSIVNNEQFFGPGTRLTVL.

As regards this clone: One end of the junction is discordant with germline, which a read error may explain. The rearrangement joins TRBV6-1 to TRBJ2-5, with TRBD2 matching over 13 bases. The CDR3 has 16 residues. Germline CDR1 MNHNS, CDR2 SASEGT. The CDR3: CAISDLTSGGKETQYF. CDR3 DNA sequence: TGTGCCATCAGTGATTTGACTAGCGGGGGGAAAGAGACCCAGTACTTC.

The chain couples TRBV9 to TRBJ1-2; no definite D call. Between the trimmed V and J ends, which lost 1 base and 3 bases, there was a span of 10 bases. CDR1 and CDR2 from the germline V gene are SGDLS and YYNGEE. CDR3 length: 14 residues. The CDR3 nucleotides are TGTGCCAGCAGCGTATCCCCTTCAGACTATGGCTACACCTTC. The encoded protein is CASSVSPSDYGYTF.

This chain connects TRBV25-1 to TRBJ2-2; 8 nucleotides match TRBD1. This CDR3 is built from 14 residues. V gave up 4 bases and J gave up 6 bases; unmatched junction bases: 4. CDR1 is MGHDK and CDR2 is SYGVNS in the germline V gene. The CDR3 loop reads CASSGRTGSGELFF. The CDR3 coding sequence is TGTGCCAGCAGTGGCAGGACAGGGTCCGGGGAGCTGTTTTTT.

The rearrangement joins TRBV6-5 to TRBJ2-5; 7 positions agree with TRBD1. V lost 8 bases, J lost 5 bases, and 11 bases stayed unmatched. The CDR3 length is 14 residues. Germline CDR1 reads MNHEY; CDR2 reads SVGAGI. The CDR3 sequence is CASGEYRGGETQYF. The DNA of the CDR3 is TGTGCCAGCGGGGAATACAGGGGTGGGGAGACCCAGTACTTC.

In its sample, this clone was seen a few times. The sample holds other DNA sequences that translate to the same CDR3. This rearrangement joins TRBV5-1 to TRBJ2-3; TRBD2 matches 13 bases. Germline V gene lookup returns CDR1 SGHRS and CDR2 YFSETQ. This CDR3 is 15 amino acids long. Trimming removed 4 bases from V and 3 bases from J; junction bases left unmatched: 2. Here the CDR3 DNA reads TGCGCCAGCAGCAGACTAGCGGGGGGAACAGATACGCAGTATTTT. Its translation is CASSRLAGGTDTQYF.

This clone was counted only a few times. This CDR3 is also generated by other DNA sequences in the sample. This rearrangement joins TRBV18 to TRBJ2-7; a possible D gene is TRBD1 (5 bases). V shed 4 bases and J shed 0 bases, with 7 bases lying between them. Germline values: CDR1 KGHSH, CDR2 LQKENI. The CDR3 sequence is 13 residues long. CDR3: CASSRQGSYEQYF. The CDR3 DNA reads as TGTGCCAGCTCACGGCAGGGCTCCTACGAGCAGTACTTC.

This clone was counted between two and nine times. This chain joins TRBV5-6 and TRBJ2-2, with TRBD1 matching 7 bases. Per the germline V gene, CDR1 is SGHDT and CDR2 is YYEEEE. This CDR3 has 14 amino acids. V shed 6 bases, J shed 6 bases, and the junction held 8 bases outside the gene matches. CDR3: CASTPTGRAGELFF. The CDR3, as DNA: TGTGCCAGCACTCCGACAGGGCGGGCCGGGGAGCTGTTTTTT.

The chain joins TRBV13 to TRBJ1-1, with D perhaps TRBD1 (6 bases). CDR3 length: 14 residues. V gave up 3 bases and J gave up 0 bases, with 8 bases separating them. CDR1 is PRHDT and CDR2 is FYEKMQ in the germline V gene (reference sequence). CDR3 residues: CASSFRGMNTEAFF. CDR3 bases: TGTGCCAGCAGCTTCAGGGGAATGAACACTGAAGCTTTCTTT.

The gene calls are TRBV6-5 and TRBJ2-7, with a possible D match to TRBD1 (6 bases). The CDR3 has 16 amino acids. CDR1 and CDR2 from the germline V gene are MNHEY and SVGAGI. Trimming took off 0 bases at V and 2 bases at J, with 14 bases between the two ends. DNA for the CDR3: TGTGCCAGCAGTTACTCGGCTGGGGGCGCTGCCTACGAGCAGTACTTC. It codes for CASSYSAGGAAYEQYF.

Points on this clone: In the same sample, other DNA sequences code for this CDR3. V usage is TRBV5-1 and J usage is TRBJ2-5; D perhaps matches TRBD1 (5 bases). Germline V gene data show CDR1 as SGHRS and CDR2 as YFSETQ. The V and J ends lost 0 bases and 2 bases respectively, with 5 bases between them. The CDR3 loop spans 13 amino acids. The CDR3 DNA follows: TGCGCCAGCAGCTTGGGACAGCAAGAGACCCAGTACTTC. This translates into CASSLGQQETQYF.

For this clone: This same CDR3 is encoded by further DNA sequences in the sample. CDR3 residues: CASIPPGTGTYEQYF. The CDR3 DNA reads as TGTGCCAGCATACCCCCCGGGACAGGGACCTACGAGCAGTACTTC. This chain uses TRBV6-1 with TRBJ2-7; the match to TRBD1 covers 9 bases. CDR1 and CDR2 from the germline V gene are MNHNS and SASEGT. CDR3 length: 15 residues. Trimming removed 7 bases from V and 2 bases from J; junction bases left unmatched: 9.

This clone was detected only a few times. CDR3 in DNA: TGTGCCATCTCTCCACGGAGGTTGGGAAAACTGTTTTTT. It encodes CAISPRRLGKLFF. The chain links TRBV5-6 to TRBJ1-4; D unclear. CDR3 size: 13 residues. The germline CDR1 and CDR2 sequences are SGHDT and YYEEEE. With 9 bases removed from V and 10 bases from J, the gap between germline ends came to 19 bases.

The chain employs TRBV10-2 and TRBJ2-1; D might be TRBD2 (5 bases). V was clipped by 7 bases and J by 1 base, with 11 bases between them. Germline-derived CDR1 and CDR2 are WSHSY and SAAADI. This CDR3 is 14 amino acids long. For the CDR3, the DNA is TGCGCCAGCACCCTGACGGGGTCCTACAATGAGCAGTTCTTC. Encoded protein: CASTLTGSYNEQFF.

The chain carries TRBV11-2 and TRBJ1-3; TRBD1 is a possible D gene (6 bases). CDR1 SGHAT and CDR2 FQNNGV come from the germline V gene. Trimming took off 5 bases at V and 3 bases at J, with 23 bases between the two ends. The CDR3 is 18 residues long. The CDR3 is CASSLGNRAGALGNTIYF. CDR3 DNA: TGTGCCAGCAGCCTAGGGAACAGGGCGGGGGCCCTTGGAAACACCATATATTTT.

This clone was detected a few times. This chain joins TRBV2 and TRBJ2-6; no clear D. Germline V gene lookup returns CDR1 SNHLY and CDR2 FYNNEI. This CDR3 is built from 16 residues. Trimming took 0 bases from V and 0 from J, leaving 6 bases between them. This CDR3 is CASSEALFSGANVLTF. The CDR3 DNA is TGTGCCAGCAGTGAAGCACTTTTCTCTGGGGCCAACGTCCTGACTTTC. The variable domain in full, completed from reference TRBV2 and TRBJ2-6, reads EPEVTQTPSHQVTQMGQEVILRCVPISNHLYFYWYRQILGQKVEFLVSFYNNEISEKSEIFDDQFSVERPDGSNFTLKIRSTKLEDSAMYFCASSEALFSGANVLTFGAGSRLTVL.

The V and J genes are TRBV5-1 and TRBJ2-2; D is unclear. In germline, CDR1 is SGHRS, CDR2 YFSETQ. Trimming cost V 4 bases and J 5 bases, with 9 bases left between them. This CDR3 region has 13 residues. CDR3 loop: CASSQQLTGELFF. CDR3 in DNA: TGCGCCAGCAGCCAACAATTGACCGGGGAGCTGTTTTTT.

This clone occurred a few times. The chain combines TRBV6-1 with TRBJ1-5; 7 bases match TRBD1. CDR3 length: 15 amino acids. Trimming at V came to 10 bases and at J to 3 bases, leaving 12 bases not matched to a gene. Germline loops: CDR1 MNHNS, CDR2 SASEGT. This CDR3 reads CATSQTGSPNQPQHF. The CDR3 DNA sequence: TGTGCCACCTCCCAGACAGGGTCCCCCAATCAGCCCCAGCATTTT.

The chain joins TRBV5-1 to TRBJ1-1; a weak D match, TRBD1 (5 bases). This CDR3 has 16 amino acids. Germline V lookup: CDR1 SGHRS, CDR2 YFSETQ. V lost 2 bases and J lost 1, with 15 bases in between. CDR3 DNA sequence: TGCGCCAGCAGCTTTGGGGCAGGGTTTAGGAACACTGAAGCTTTCTTT. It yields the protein CASSFGAGFRNTEAFF. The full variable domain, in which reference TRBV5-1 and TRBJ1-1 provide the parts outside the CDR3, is KAGVTQTPRYLIKTRGQQVTLSCSPISGHRSVSWYQQTPGQGLQFLFEYFSETQRNKGNFPGRFSGRQFSNSRSEMNVSTLELGDSALYLCASSFGAGFRNTEAFFGQGTRLTVV.